This TCR beta chain was profiled in a study of blood T cell repertoires in COVID-19. Across the whole study: T cells, B-cell-depleted T cells, or PBMCs provided the cDNA or gDNA that served as material.

This CDR3 contains 14 residues. Germline lookup yields CDR1 SGDLS and CDR2 YYNGEE. Unmatched junction bases numbered 3, after V lost 4 bases and J lost 2 bases. As originally analysed: Scientists estimated how many nucleated cells there were by amplifying reference gene primers. Libraries were prepared by immunoSEQ multiplex PCR; TCRdb keeps only in-frame clonotypes and omits some of them. V, J and clone size derive from that table, while D and trimming were established from the DNA sequence. The table shows fewer than 600,000 clones, with roughly 90% occurring only once. This chain joins TRBV9 and TRBJ1-5; 7 bases agree with TRBD1. The source is a woman in her forties who had recovered from COVID-19. Sequencing used PBMCs or T cells enriched from blood (not recorded which). The CDR3 loop reads CASSLGQGNQPQHF. Written as DNA, the CDR3 is TGTGCCAGCAGCCTTGGACAGGGCAATCAGCCCCAGCATTTT.